The rows below give T cell receptor beta chains drawn from one sample of a study of metastatic and nonmetastatic thyroid tumors. TCRdb re-called the PCR reads with MiXCR. Altogether roughly 16,000 clones are present, around 14% being singletons, with the ten largest covering around 16%. Sequencing was carried out using blood. Source of these receptors: a female donor with papillary thyroid cancer or a benign thyroid nodule (not recorded which). Some clones in this sample may be carry-over from other donors' samples. Both conserved end residues are part of each CDR3. A D gene is named only where the DNA matches it firmly. Where a row states a size, it is once, few, many or the class of an expanded clone; other rows omit it.

size: many
V: TRBV4-1
D: TRBD1
J: TRBJ1-1
DNA: TGCGCCAGCAGCCAGGCAGGGGACAGGCACCCAGCTTTCTTT
CDR3: CASSQAGDRHPAFF

size: many
V: TRBV20-1
D: NA
J: TRBJ1-5
DNA: TGCAGTGCTAGTGGGGGGGGAGGCAATCAGCCCCAGCATTTT
CDR3: CSASGGGGNQPQHF

size: many
V: TRBV18
D: TRBD1
J: TRBJ1-2
DNA: TGTGCCAGCTCATCGGGACAGACCTATGGCTACACCTTC
CDR3: CASSSGQTYGYTF

size: many
V: TRBV11-3
D: NA
J: TRBJ2-1
DNA: TGTGCCAGCAGCTCCCATGGCCGGGGTGAGCAGTTCTTC
CDR3: CASSSHGRGEQFF

size: medium-sized
V: TRBV5-1
D: TRBD1
J: TRBJ1-2
DNA: TGCGCCAGCACTGAAATTACCGGGACAGGGAACTATGGCTACACCTTC
CDR3: CASTEITGTGNYGYTF

size: many
V: TRBV18
D: NA
J: TRBJ2-5
DNA: TGTGCCAGCTCACGAGGGGGTGGCGAGACCCAGTACTTC
CDR3: CASSRGGGETQYF

size: medium-sized
V: TRBV10-3
D: NA
J: TRBJ2-6
DNA: TGTGCCATCGGAGACGGAACTGGGGCCAACGTCCTGACTTTC
CDR3: CAIGDGTGANVLTF

size: many
V: TRBV9
D: NA
J: TRBJ2-2
DNA: TGTGCCAGCAGCGAGTTTAGTAGGGACCCCGGGGAGCTGTTTTTT
CDR3: CASSEFSRDPGELFF

size: NA
V: TRBV11-2
D: NA
J: TRBJ2-3
DNA: TGTGCCAGCAGCAGCGACAGGCACACAGATACGCAGTATTTT
CDR3: CASSSDRHTDTQYF

size: medium-sized
V: TRBV19
D: NA
J: TRBJ1-1
DNA: TGTGCCAGTAGTGCTTTGGACAGTGAAGCTTTCTTT
CDR3: CASSALDSEAFF

size: many
V: TRBV30
D: TRBD1
J: TRBJ2-7
DNA: TGTGCCTGGAGTCTGAAATGGACAGGGAAGGGCTACGAGCAGTACTTC
CDR3: CAWSLKWTGKGYEQYF

size: many
V: TRBV5-1
D: NA
J: TRBJ2-3
DNA: TGCGCCAGCAGCTACACTATCACAGATACGCAGTATTTT
CDR3: CASSYTITDTQYF

size: many
V: TRBV11-1
D: NA
J: TRBJ2-3
DNA: TGTGCCAGCAGCTGGCAGAGGGGGAGCACAGATACGCAGTATTTT
CDR3: CASSWQRGSTDTQYF

size: many
V: TRBV29-1
D: NA
J: TRBJ1-2
DNA: TGCAGCGTTGGGAGAGCCCAGGGGAGTGGAGGCTACACCTTC
CDR3: CSVGRAQGSGGYTF

size: NA
V: TRBV5-6
D: TRBD2
J: TRBJ2-3
DNA: TGTGCCAGCAGCCTCCGACTAGCGGGAGCTGCAGATACGCAGTATTTT
CDR3: CASSLRLAGAADTQYF

size: many
V: TRBV13
D: TRBD2
J: TRBJ2-7
DNA: TGTGCCAGCAGCGCGGGGGGGTGGAAGACAACGGACTACGAGCAGTACTTC
CDR3: CASSAGGWKTTDYEQYF

size: few
V: TRBV7-9
D: TRBD2
J: TRBJ2-5
DNA: TGTGCCAGCAGCCAAACTAGCGGGAGTGAGACCCAGTACTTC
CDR3: CASSQTSGSETQYF

size: NA
V: TRBV6-2/TRBV6-3
D: TRBD2
J: TRBJ2-1
DNA: TGTGCCAGCTTCCTCCCGCCGGGACTAGCGGGGGTGCCTTACAATGAGCAGTTCTTC
CDR3: CASFLPPGLAGVPYNEQFF

size: NA
V: TRBV5-1
D: NA
J: TRBJ2-5
DNA: TGCGCCAGCAGCGAAGGAACCCGGGACTCAACTCAAGAGACCCAGTACTTC
CDR3: CASSEGTRDSTQETQYF

size: medium-sized
V: TRBV6-1
D: NA
J: TRBJ2-7
DNA: TGTGCCAGCAGTCCGTCGAAGCCCGGGCAACGGAGGCAGTACTTC
CDR3: CASSPSKPGQRRQYF

size: many
V: TRBV7-9
D: NA
J: TRBJ1-4
DNA: TGTGCCAGCAGCTTAACAGCAACTAATGAAAAACTGTTTTTT
CDR3: CASSLTATNEKLFF

size: NA
V: TRBV6-4
D: TRBD1
J: TRBJ2-7
DNA: TGTGCCGGCAGGACGGGGGACAGGGTATTTTTCTCCTACGAGCAGTACTTC
CDR3: CAGRTGDRVFFSYEQYF

size: many
V: TRBV19
D: NA
J: TRBJ2-1
DNA: TGTGCCAGTAGTATAGTAGGGCAGAGCTCCTACAATGAGCAGTTCTTC
CDR3: CASSIVGQSSYNEQFF

size: medium-sized
V: TRBV12-3/TRBV12-4
D: TRBD1
J: TRBJ2-7
DNA: TGTGCCAGCAGTGAGGGGTCCCGGACAGGGTCCTACGAGCAGTACTTC
CDR3: CASSEGSRTGSYEQYF